A selection of T cell receptor beta chains follows, all from one sample in a study of blood T cell repertoires in COVID-19. Sequenced by immunoSEQ multiplex PCR; TCRdb stores in-frame clones only, minus some. Counted here are under 150,000 clones, around 84% occurring once; the ten biggest clones make up about a sixth. Sample: peripheral blood. Every receptor here comes from a woman aged 80 or over with acute or convalescent COVID-19. Both conserved end residues are part of each CDR3. A D gene is named only where the DNA matches it firmly. Where a row states a size, it is once, few, many or the class of an expanded clone; other rows omit it.

TRBJ2-1	TRBV15	.	.	TGTGCCACCGCAAAACCGGGTTCCTCCTACAATGAGCAGTTCTTC	CATAKPGSSYNEQFF
TRBJ1-1	TRBV18	TRBD1	.	TGTGCCAGCTCACCACGTACTGTCGGGTCCGGGACAGACATGAACACTGAAGCTTTCTTT	CASSPRTVGSGTDMNTEAFF
TRBJ2-7	TRBV2	.	few	TGTGCCAGCAGTGATCTAGTGAACTACTACGAGCAGTACTTC	CASSDLVNYYEQYF
TRBJ2-1	TRBV7-9	TRBD1	.	TGTGCCAGCAGTTTTGGGACAGCTCATACCTCCTACAATGAGCAGTTCTTC	CASSFGTAHTSYNEQFF
TRBJ2-6	TRBV6-5	.	.	TGTGCCGCGGAGCCGCGACGGGCTGGGGCCAACGTCCTGACTTTC	CAAEPRRAGANVLTF
TRBJ1-1	TRBV27	.	.	TGTGCCAGCAGTTTGAGGTCGAGCACTGAAGCTTTCTTT	CASSLRSSTEAFF
TRBJ2-1	TRBV25-1	TRBD2	.	TGTGCCAGCAGTGAATATGGGGGACTAGCGGGAGAGGGGGAGCAGTTCTTC	CASSEYGGLAGEGEQFF
TRBJ1-2	TRBV3-1/TRBV3-2	.	few	TGTGCCAGCAGCCAAGACAGGGTCCCCCATGGCTACACCTTC	CASSQDRVPHGYTF
TRBJ1-1	TRBV2	.	once	TGTGCCAGTACAGTTTACACTGAAGCTTTCTTT	CASTVYTEAFF
TRBJ2-3	TRBV10-3	TRBD1	.	TGTGCCATCAGTGAGGGGTCCGGGACAGGGGGCTTAACAGATACGCAGTATTTT	CAISEGSGTGGLTDTQYF
TRBJ1-5	TRBV10-2	.	.	TGCGCCAGCAGCTCGGGGGTTAGCAATCAGCCCCAGCATTTT	CASSSGVSNQPQHF
TRBJ1-1	TRBV5-1	TRBD1	.	TGCGCCAGCAGCTCTACAGGGGGCACTGAAGCTTTCTTT	CASSSTGGTEAFF
TRBJ2-4	TRBV29-1	TRBD1	.	TGCAGCGTTGGAGGCAGGGGGCTCGACATTCAGTACTTC	CSVGGRGLDIQYF
TRBJ2-3	TRBV18	.	.	TGTGCCAGCTCACCAGTACTGCACACAGATACGCAGTATTTT	CASSPVLHTDTQYF
TRBJ1-4	TRBV7-8	.	.	TGTGCCAGCAGCCCATTCGACAGGTTTAATGAAAAACTGTTTTTT	CASSPFDRFNEKLFF
TRBJ2-1	TRBV12-5	TRBD2	.	TGTGCTAGTGAAACGGGGGGGCAATCCTACAATGAGCAGTTCTTC	CASETGGQSYNEQFF
TRBJ2-7	TRBV10-3	TRBD1	.	TGTGCCATCAGGCCGACAGAGGGGGCATACGAGCAGTACTTC	CAIRPTEGAYEQYF
TRBJ2-7	TRBV11-2	.	.	TGTGCCAGCAGCGATATAAAAAGGGCAGGGCACTCCTACGAGCAGTACTTC	CASSDIKRAGHSYEQYF
TRBJ2-2	TRBV10-3	.	.	TGTGCCGTCGGGGAAGGTGGGAGCACCGGGGAGCTGTTTTTT	CAVGEGGSTGELFF
TRBJ2-7	TRBV7-6	TRBD1	.	TGTGCCAGCAGCCCCGTGGGGGGACAGGGGAGCTCCTACGAGCAGTACTTC	CASSPVGGQGSSYEQYF
TRBJ2-2	TRBV6-6	TRBD2	.	TGTGCCAGCAGTTACCTACTAGCGGGGAACACCGGGGAGCTGTTTTTT	CASSYLLAGNTGELFF
TRBJ2-2	TRBV7-6	TRBD2	.	TGTGCCAGCAGCTTATTGACTAGCGGGGGCACCGGGGAGCTGTTTTTT	CASSLLTSGGTGELFF
TRBJ2-1	TRBV5-1	TRBD2	.	TGCGCCAGCAGCTTAGGAGGTTGGACTAGATACAATGAGCAGTTCTTC	CASSLGGWTRYNEQFF
TRBJ1-1	TRBV30	.	.	TGTGCCTGGAGTGTACGAGGTGGCACTGAAGCTTTCTTT	CAWSVRGGTEAFF
TRBJ2-2	TRBV5-4	.	.	TGTGCCAGCAGCTTGGGTGACAGCTACACCGGGGAGCTGTTTTTT	CASSLGDSYTGELFF
TRBJ1-2	TRBV4-2	TRBD1	.	TGTGCCAGCAGCCAATCCCCGGACAGGTCTAACTATGGCTACACCTTC	CASSQSPDRSNYGYTF
TRBJ2-5	TRBV5-4	.	once	TGTGCCAGCAGCTCACCTGTGGGGCGCCTGGGCCAAGAGACCCAGTACTTC	CASSSPVGRLGQETQYF
TRBJ1-3	TRBV10-3	TRBD1	.	TGTGCCATGACAGGGGGGTCTGGAAACACCATATATTTT	CAMTGGSGNTIYF
TRBJ2-5	TRBV30	TRBD1	.	TGTGCCTGGAGTGCAGGGACAGTCGGCGAGACCCAGTACTTC	CAWSAGTVGETQYF
TRBJ1-2	TRBV5-8	.	.	TGTGCCAGCAGCTTAGTACGACAGTATGGCTACACCTTC	CASSLVRQYGYTF
TRBJ1-2	TRBV5-1	TRBD1	.	TGCGCCAGCAGCCGGGACAGTTTCTATGGCTACACCTTC	CASSRDSFYGYTF